The clone carrying this T cell receptor beta chain was seen a handful of times. TCRdb called the RT-PCR reads again in MiXCR, with one record for every CDR3 protein. The profile shows about 700,000 distinct CDR3 sequences, about 14% of them singletons. The CDR3 contains 14 residues. Germline CDR1 reads MNHEY; CDR2 reads SMNVEV (reference sequence). The V gene lost 0 bases and the J gene lost 9 bases, with 12 bases spanning the gap. The sequence derives from a female donor in good health, serving as a healthy control. This chain connects TRBV27 to TRBJ2-1; D may correspond to TRBD1 or TRBD2 (5 bases each). The sample comprised memory CD4+ T cells from blood. The chain's CDR3 is CASSLSPGRGEQFF. CDR3 DNA: TGTGCCAGCAGTTTATCTCCGGGAAGGGGTGAGCAGTTCTTC.